This entry is about one T cell receptor (beta chain). This clone is medium-sized (0.01 to 0.1%) in terms of sample share. Within one base of it there is no much larger clone, and no base qualities were kept. The library was generated by the immunoSEQ multiplex PCR assay. For most patients, genomic DNA was isolated with the Qiagen DNeasy Blood and Tissue Kit and sent frozen to Adaptive Biotechnologies for TCR sequencing. For most patients, high-throughput TCR-beta CDR3 sequencing of genomic DNA was performed by Adaptive Biotechnologies. In the original analysis: Adaptive's ImmunoSEQ software supplied the TCR sequencing data for under 20 patients, while MiXCR and VDJtools were used to process a few other patients. To correct CD4 versus CD8 sorting errors, any sequence found in both subsets at a frequency ratio below 5:1 was removed. CDR3 nucleotide sequences shared between donor and recipient were removed because their origin could not be assigned. To count as alloreactive, a clone needed at least 2-fold expansion over unstimulated cells and a minimum CFSE-low frequency of 0.002% (template counts) or 0.001% (read counts). Mappable clones were those detected in sequenced pre-transplant spleen, lymph node, or MLR CFSE-low populations of the donor or recipient. The cumulative frequency of alloreactive clones was calculated as a percentage of all sequences, weighted by copy number. Held by TCRdb, this immuneACCESS table contains in-frame sequences only and omits some clones. Under half of the omission traces to an unresolved V gene where checked; the cause of the rest is unknown. The DNA was the basis for D and trimming; V, J and clone size are from that table. Here the sample has about 6,900 clones; roughly a quarter occur a single time. Together, the top ten hold around 5.8% of the sample.

The time point label here, explained by the study, means: cells obtained before transplantation from donor or recipient. In mixed lymphocyte reactions, around 200,000 CFSE-labeled pre-transplant responders were plated with around 200,000 irradiated violet-dye-labeled stimulators and cultured for 5 to 6 days. Proliferating CD3+CD4+CFSE-low and CD3+CD8+CFSE-low responder cells were FACS-sorted on a BD Influx sorter after the mixed lymphocyte reaction. The data derive from a study of graft-versus-host responses after intestinal transplantation (dated by TCRdb to about 2021). About the study as a whole: Multivisceral, liver-intestinal, or isolated intestinal transplants were received by the recipients. Every recipient was given anti-thymocyte globulin induction, followed by approximately three years of maintenance tacrolimus and steroids. Rather than going through the commercial service, samples from a few later patients were sequenced in-house on an Illumina MiSeq and processed with MiXCR. Bulk TCR-beta CDR3 sequencing was used to track graft-versus-host and host-versus-graft alloreactive T cell clones in the graft, circulation and bone marrow after intestinal transplantation. The cohort enrolled under 30 intestinal transplant recipients, one of whom was a retransplant, and a few patients without pretransplant specimens were excluded. Donor T cell macrochimerism was defined as a peak of at least 4% donor T cells among recipient peripheral blood mononuclear cells. Alloreactive clones were identified by sequencing pre-transplant mixed lymphocyte reaction products and comparing them with unstimulated pre-transplant donor and recipient T cells.

According to the germline V gene, CDR1 reads LGHNA and CDR2 reads YSLEER. Compared with germline, V lacks 1 base and J lacks 4 bases; bases without a gene match: 2. From its cysteine to its phenylalanine, the CDR3 spans 16 amino acids. Just CDR3 DNA is preserved here, 48 bases in frame from base 1. General conclusions and limits of the study: Patients with donor T cell macrochimerism had high GvH to HvG T cell clonal ratios in their allografts. GvH clones were detected in recipient bone marrow, and some appeared earlier in ileal mucosa or blood, consistent with an intestinal mucosal origin. The relatively low number and heterogeneity of intestinal transplant patients limited the conclusions. Peak levels of circulating GvH clones were associated with declines in HvG clones early after transplant.

The sequence was collected from a human patient who was an organ donor for intestinal transplantation. The rearrangement combines TRBV4-3 with TRBJ2-3; 13 bases in the middle match TRBD2. The sample in question was alloreactive CD8+ T cells from a mixed lymphocyte reaction culture, obtained before transplantation. What this sample's cell subset or site label stands for: CFSE-low proliferating T cells sorted from approximately 6-day pre-transplant mixed lymphocyte reaction (GvH or HvG direction). The nucleotides are TGCGCCAGCAGCCAAGGGACTAGCGGGAGATCAGATACGCAGTATTTT. Translation gives CASSQGTSGRSDTQYF.